Below, 29 T cell receptor beta chains from the same sample are listed, as sequenced in a study of response to subunit inactivated influenza vaccine. TCRdb fed the RT-PCR reads into MiXCR, producing one record per CDR3 protein. The table includes roughly 630,000 distinct CDR3 sequences, 14% detected once. The sample here was PBMCs from blood, taken approximately 15 days before vaccination. The receptor source for this set is a man aged 50-59 years who received an inactivated influenza vaccine.

The chain employs TRBV11-2 and TRBJ2-3, with 8 bases aligning to TRBD2. Trimming took 2 bases from V and 2 from J; bases not matched to a gene: 12. CDR1 is SGHAT and CDR2 is FQNNGV in the germline V gene. CDR3 length: 18 amino acids. DNA for the CDR3: TGTGCCAGCAGCTTAACCCCTGGGAGCGGGAGTATCACAGATACGCAGTATTTT. This translates into CASSLTPGSGSITDTQYF.

This clonotype was picked up a small number of times. V gene TRBV20-1 combines with J gene TRBJ1-1, with D perhaps TRBD1 (6 bases). The germline gives CDR1 DFQATT, CDR2 SNEGSKA (reference sequence). Trimming cost V 5 bases and J 11 bases, with 15 bases left between them. There are 11 residues in the CDR3. CDR3 region: CSADTTGTAFF. The CDR3 nucleotides are TGCAGTGCTGATACCACAGGGACCGCTTTCTTT.

This clonotype was counted at least ten times. The CDR3 region has the DNA TGTGCCAGCAGCCTTAAGGGGCGAGGCACTGAAGCTTTCTTT. Amino acids: CASSLKGRGTEAFF. The gene calls are TRBV3-1 and TRBJ1-1; D may be TRBD1 (5 bases). The CDR3 consists of 14 residues. V was pared by 4 bases and J by 4 bases, with 13 bases between. Germline CDR1 reads LGHDT; CDR2 reads YNNKEL (reference sequence). The whole variable domain, filled in from reference TRBV3-1 and TRBJ1-1, reads DTAVSQTPKYLVTQMGNDKSIKCEQNLGHDTMYWYKQDSKKFLKIMFSYNNKELIINETVPNRFSPKSPDKAHLNLHINSLELGDSAVYFCASSLKGRGTEAFFGQGTRLTVV.

This clonotype showed up just a few times. The chain uses TRBV20-1 and TRBJ2-1, with no clear D. The CDR3 is 14 residues long. The germline V and J ends were trimmed by 4 bases and 0 bases, with 10 bases remaining between them. The germline gives CDR1 DFQATT, CDR2 SNEGSKA (reference sequence). In nucleotides, the CDR3 is TGCAGTGCTACTCCAGAGAGCTCCTACAATGAGCAGTTCTTC. It codes for CSATPESSYNEQFF.

The V and J genes are TRBV10-3 and TRBJ2-2; 7 positions agree with TRBD1. Germline V gene data show CDR1 as ENHRY and CDR2 as SYGVKD. The CDR3 consists of 15 residues. V dropped 4 bases and J dropped 8; count of bases not matched to a gene: 10. The CDR3 reads CAISGRNTGEGELFF. The CDR3 nucleotides read TGTGCCATCAGTGGACGGAATACAGGGGAAGGGGAGCTGTTTTTT.

V usage is TRBV20-1 and J usage is TRBJ2-1; 9 bases are shared with TRBD2. The J segment lost 6 bases and the V segment lost 1 base, leaving 16 bases of the junction unmatched. The germline V gene encodes CDR1 DFQATT and CDR2 SNEGSKA (reference sequence). This CDR3 has 18 amino acids. The chain's CDR3 is CSARVRLAVGRGSNEQFF. The CDR3 DNA follows: TGCAGTGCTAGAGTCCGACTAGCGGTGGGACGGGGGTCCAATGAGCAGTTCTTC.

This chain joins TRBV6-5 and TRBJ2-1; tentatively, D is TRBD2 (5 bases). V dropped 0 bases and J dropped 0 bases, with 15 bases sitting between them. The CDR3 is made up of 18 amino acids. Germline V CDR1 and CDR2: MNHEY, SVGAGI. CDR3 DNA sequence: TGTGCCAGCAGTTACTCGTTGGCGGGCTTAAGCTCCTACAATGAGCAGTTCTTC. Protein: CASSYSLAGLSSYNEQFF.

The gene calls are TRBV12-3 or TRBV12-4 and TRBJ2-2; D gene ambiguous. The CDR3 is 14 amino acids. V shed 8 bases and J shed 0 bases, with 10 bases lying between them. This CDR3 reads CASYPSSNTGELFF. DNA of the CDR3: TGTGCCAGCTACCCGAGTTCGAACACCGGGGAGCTGTTTTTT.

This sequence joins TRBV5-6 and TRBJ2-7; no reliable D call. The CDR3 has 15 residues. Germline assignment: CDR1 SGHDT and CDR2 YYEEEE. Trimming left V 0 bases short and J 2 bases short, with 12 bases between. The CDR3 region is CASSLGVIGAYEQYF. CDR3 coding DNA: TGTGCCAGCAGCTTGGGGGTCATAGGCGCCTACGAGCAGTACTTC.

This clonotype showed up just a few times. The gene calls are TRBV20-1 and TRBJ2-1, with 12 bases identical to TRBD2. The CDR3 is 18 residues long. Germline V gene data show CDR1 as DFQATT and CDR2 as SNEGSKA (reference sequence). V lost 6 bases and J lost 7; bases outside the gene matches: 19. This CDR3 reads CSAGAQGTSGGKENEQFF. The CDR3, as DNA: TGCAGTGCCGGCGCCCAGGGTACTAGCGGGGGGAAGGAGAATGAGCAGTTCTTC.

This clonotype was picked up a small number of times. This chain links TRBV3-1 with TRBJ1-3; no definite D call. The germline V gene has CDR1 LGHDT and CDR2 YNNKEL (reference sequence). V lost 0 bases, J lost 0 bases, and 12 bases lay in between. The CDR3 is 17 residues long. CDR3 protein: CASSQDRTATSGNTIYF. CDR3 in DNA: TGTGCCAGCAGCCAAGACAGAACAGCCACCTCTGGAAACACCATATATTTT. The variable domain in full, completed from reference TRBV3-1 and TRBJ1-3, reads DTAVSQTPKYLVTQMGNDKSIKCEQNLGHDTMYWYKQDSKKFLKIMFSYNNKELIINETVPNRFSPKSPDKAHLNLHINSLELGDSAVYFCASSQDRTATSGNTIYFGEGSWLTVV.

This clonotype was recorded a few times. This rearrangement joins TRBV27 to TRBJ2-1; 12 bases line up with TRBD2. CDR3 size: 17 residues. The germline V gene has CDR1 MNHEY and CDR2 SMNVEV (reference sequence). V trimming: 6 bases; J trimming: 6 bases; junction bases outside the gene matches: 12. DNA for the CDR3: TGTGCCAGCAGGTCCTCAACTAGCGGGGGGCCGGGCAATGAGCAGTTCTTC. Protein sequence: CASRSSTSGGPGNEQFF.

This clonotype was seen only a few times. The chain carries TRBV4-1 and TRBJ2-2; TRBD2 matches 13 bases. Germline-derived CDR1 and CDR2 are MGHRA and YSYEKL. V trimming: 4 bases; J trimming: 4 bases; junction bases outside the gene matches: 6. This CDR3 has 17 amino acids. The CDR3 coding sequence is TGCGCCAGCAGCCGAATAACTAGCGGGGGGGCCACCGGGGAGCTGTTTTTT. Translation gives CASSRITSGGATGELFF.

This clonotype was counted a few times. The DNA of the CDR3 is TGTGCCAGCAGTTATTCTGGCGAGTACGAGCAGTACTTC. It is translated as CASSYSGEYEQYF. The gene calls are TRBV6-6 and TRBJ2-7; D is uncertain. CDR1 and CDR2 (germline): MNHNY, SVGAGI (reference sequence). Trimming shortened V by 3 bases and J by 4 bases, and 10 bases separated the two germline ends. The CDR3 runs to 13 residues.

This clonotype was detected a few times. V gene TRBV7-2 combines with J gene TRBJ2-4; possible D gene TRBD2, 5 bases. The CDR3 totals 14 residues. V lost 2 bases to trimming and J lost 1 base, with 6 bases between them. CDR1 and CDR2 from the germline V gene are SGHTA and FQGNSA. The CDR3 here is CASSLPGAKNIQYF. The CDR3 nucleotides read TGTGCCAGCAGCTTACCGGGGGCCAAAAACATTCAGTACTTC.

This clonotype was seen a handful of times. The genes are TRBV12-3 or TRBV12-4 and TRBJ1-6, with a possible D match to TRBD1 (5 bases). V was pared by 6 bases and J by 9 bases, with 18 bases between. This CDR3 comprises 15 residues. This chain's CDR3 is CASSRHGARFSPLHF. The DNA of the CDR3 is TGTGCCAGCAGCAGACATGGGGCGCGTTTTTCACCCCTCCACTTT.

The gene calls are TRBV7-9 and TRBJ2-1; 9 bases line up with TRBD2. V lost 11 bases to trimming and J lost 5 bases; unmatched junction nucleotides: 7. CDR1 SEHNR and CDR2 FQNEAQ come from the germline V gene (reference sequence). The CDR3 sequence is 13 residues long. CDR3 region: CAGGVAGDNEQFF. The DNA for the CDR3 is TGTGCCGGGGGGGTAGCGGGAGACAATGAGCAGTTCTTC.

This clonotype was seen ten or more times. This chain links TRBV15 with TRBJ2-7, with D hard to call. Germline loops: CDR1 LNHNV, CDR2 YYDKDF (reference sequence). Trimming cost V 0 bases and J 4 bases, with 4 bases left between them. The CDR3 sequence is 12 residues long. As DNA, the CDR3 is TGTGCCACCAGCAGAGATCTATACGAGCAGTACTTC. Protein sequence: CATSRDLYEQYF.

This chain joins TRBV5-1 and TRBJ2-3; perhaps TRBD2 as D (5 bases). Trimming took 2 bases from V and 4 from J, leaving 11 bases between them. Germline lookup yields CDR1 SGHRS and CDR2 YFSETQ. The CDR3 sequence is 14 residues long. The CDR3: CASSLNSDADTQYF. CDR3 coding DNA: TGCGCCAGCAGCTTAAATAGCGATGCAGATACGCAGTATTTT.

Only a few counts were recorded for this clonotype. J is TRBJ1-1 and V is TRBV3-1, with 7 bases identical to TRBD1. CDR3 length: 15 residues. CDR1 is LGHDT and CDR2 is YNNKEL in the germline V gene (reference sequence). V trimming: 1 base; J trimming: 4 bases; junction bases outside the gene matches: 6. CDR3 in amino acids: CASSQVPGGGTEAFF. In DNA, the CDR3 is TGTGCCAGCAGCCAAGTTCCAGGGGGGGGCACTGAAGCTTTCTTT.

The chain's CDR3 is CASSSIGNYGYTF. The CDR3 DNA reads TGTGCCAGCAGTTCAATTGGGAACTATGGCTACACCTTC. V and J are TRBV12-3 or TRBV12-4 and TRBJ1-2; D is unresolved. Trimming shortened V by 4 bases and J by 2 bases, and 8 bases separated the two germline ends. This CDR3 has 13 amino acids.

The chain uses TRBV30 and TRBJ2-4, with D possibly called TRBD1 or TRBD2 (5 bases each). The germline CDR1 and CDR2 sequences are GTSNPN and SVGIG (reference sequence). Deletions cut 0 bases from V and 6 bases from J, with 9 bases between. This CDR3 contains 13 residues. CDR3 amino acids: CAWSVRGTNIQYF. Here the CDR3 DNA reads TGTGCCTGGAGTGTACGAGGGACAAACATTCAGTACTTC.

This clonotype has just a few counts. This chain uses TRBV7-3 with TRBJ2-3; D gene uncertain. The V and J ends lost 2 bases and 2 bases respectively, with 11 bases between them. Germline CDR1 reads SGHTA; CDR2 reads FQGTGA. The CDR3 is made up of 15 amino acids. This chain's CDR3 is CASSLAPTLTDTQYF. As DNA, the CDR3 is TGTGCCAGCAGCTTAGCACCTACCCTCACAGATACGCAGTATTTT.

This clonotype was counted only a few times. This chain links TRBV20-1 with TRBJ2-1; 9 bases agree with TRBD2. Germline V gives CDR1 DFQATT, CDR2 SNEGSKA (reference sequence). The trim removed 0 bases at V and 9 bases at J, leaving 15 bases unmatched. CDR3 length: 17 residues. CDR3 sequence (DNA): TGCAGTGCTAGAGATCACGGTCGGGGCGGGAGGGCTAGTGAGCAGTTCTTC. It yields the protein CSARDHGRGGRASEQFF.

This chain joins TRBV24-1 and TRBJ2-7; 12 bases are a match to TRBD2. This CDR3 contains 16 residues. Germline V lookup: CDR1 KGHDR, CDR2 SFDVKD. V gave up 3 bases and J gave up 5 bases; unmatched junction bases: 7. The CDR3 here is CATSDRRTSGINEQYF. The CDR3 region has the DNA TGTGCCACCAGTGATCGCAGGACTAGCGGGATCAACGAGCAGTACTTC.

This clonotype was seen ten or more times. The chain links TRBV20-1 to TRBJ2-5; TRBD2 might be the D (5 bases). CDR1 is DFQATT and CDR2 is SNEGSKA in the germline V gene (reference sequence). The CDR3 has 13 amino acids. V gave up 4 bases and J gave up 2 bases, with 11 bases separating them. CDR3 residues: CSANRGSQETQYF. CDR3 in DNA: TGCAGTGCTAACCGGGGATCACAAGAGACCCAGTACTTC.

The chain couples TRBV19 to TRBJ2-7; D not resolved. The CDR3 has 15 residues. The germline CDR1 and CDR2 sequences are LNHDA and SQIVND (reference sequence). V was shortened by 6 bases and J by 3 bases, with 18 bases between the two germline ends. The CDR3 sequence: CASRKVALGYYEQYF. CDR3 DNA: TGTGCCAGTAGAAAGGTCGCGCTCGGATACTACGAGCAGTACTTC.

The CDR3 DNA is TGTGCCAGCAGCTCCGCCGTCCTTACTAATTCACCCCTCCACTTT. Encoded protein: CASSSAVLTNSPLHF. The V and J genes are TRBV7-2 and TRBJ1-6, with unresolved D. The CDR3 covers 15 residues. Between the trimmed V and J ends, which lost 4 bases and 6 bases, there was a span of 13 bases. Per germline, CDR1 SGHTA and CDR2 FQGNSA.

The chain combines TRBV7-2 with TRBJ2-5; D unresolved. The CDR3 is made up of 13 amino acids. The germline CDR1 and CDR2 sequences are SGHTA and FQGNSA. V shed 4 bases and J shed 5 bases, with 11 bases lying between them. The CDR3 region is CASSSWTRETQYF. CDR3 DNA sequence: TGTGCCAGCAGCTCTTGGACCCGGGAGACCCAGTACTTC.